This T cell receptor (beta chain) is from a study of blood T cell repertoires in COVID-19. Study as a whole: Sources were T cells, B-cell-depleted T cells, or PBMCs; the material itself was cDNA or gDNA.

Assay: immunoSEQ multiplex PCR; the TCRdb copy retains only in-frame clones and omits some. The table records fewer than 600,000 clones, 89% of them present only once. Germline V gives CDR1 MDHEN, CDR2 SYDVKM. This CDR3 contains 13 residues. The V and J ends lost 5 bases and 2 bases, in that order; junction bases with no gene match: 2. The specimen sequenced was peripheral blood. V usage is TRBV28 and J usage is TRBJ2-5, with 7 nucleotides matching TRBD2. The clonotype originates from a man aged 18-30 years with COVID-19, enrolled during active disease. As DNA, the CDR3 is TGTGCCAGCAGTCCACTAGCGCAAGAGACCCAGTACTTC. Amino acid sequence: CASSPLAQETQYF.